The rows below give T cell receptor beta chains drawn from one sample of a study of T cells in Graves' hyperthyroidism and ophthalmopathy. TCRdb re-derived calls from the multiplex PCR reads in MiXCR, one entry per CDR3 protein. The sample includes approximately 640,000 distinct CDR3 sequences, 15% to 20% seen only once; the top ten take around 3.9%. Specimen: blood. The source is a woman aged 30 to 39 with Graves' hyperthyroidism. Each CDR3 is given with its conserved first and last residue. The D gene is left open where the match is weak. Clone size is shown for a subset of rows, as once, few, many or a class of expanded clone.

>TRBJ2-5|TRBD1|many|TRBV12-3/TRBV12-4
TGTGCCAGCAGTTTAAACAGGGGGTCCATCGAGACCCAGTACTTC
CASSLNRGSIETQYF
>TRBJ1-1|-|-|TRBV2
TGTGCCAGCAGTGCGACAGAGAACACTGAAGCTTCCTTT
CASSATENTEASF
>TRBJ1-1|-|-|TRBV14
TGTGCCAGCAGCCAAGTGAAGGGCTTGAACACTGAAGCTTTCTTT
CASSQVKGLNTEAFF
>TRBJ1-1|-|many|TRBV12-3/TRBV12-4
TGTGCCAGCAGCTCGCAAAAATACACTGAAGCTTTCTTT
CASSSQKYTEAFF
>TRBJ1-6|-|once|TRBV19
TGTGCCAGTAGTATTTCGGGACTAAAGAATTCACCCCTCCACTTT
CASSISGLKNSPLHF
>TRBJ2-1|-|many|TRBV6-5
TGTGCCAGCAGTTACTTACCAGCGGTAAGCTCCTACAATGAGCAGTTCTTC
CASSYLPAVSSYNEQFF
>TRBJ1-5|-|-|TRBV28
TGTGCCAGCAGCCCCTCGAGGGGTAATCAGCCCCAGCATTTT
CASSPSRGNQPQHF
>TRBJ2-1|TRBD2|-|TRBV15
TGTGCCACCAGCAGAGATCAAGGACTAGCGGGAGGGAATGAGCAGTTCTTC
CATSRDQGLAGGNEQFF
>TRBJ2-3|-|-|TRBV20-1
TGCAGTGCTGGTGGAAGGGGTACGCAGTATTTT
CSAGGRGTQYF
>TRBJ2-7|TRBD1|-|TRBV9
TGTGCCAGCAGCGGGACAGGGAGCGCGAAACACGAGCAGTACTTC
CASSGTGSAKHEQYF
>TRBJ1-3|-|-|TRBV2
TGTGCCAGCAGTGGGGGCCCCGGGACAAGTGGTGGAAACACCATATATTTT
CASSGGPGTSGGNTIYF
>TRBJ2-7|-|once|TRBV6-1
-
CASTNQTSMYLCASSEDEQYF
>TRBJ1-4|-|few|TRBV3-1
TGTGCCAGCAGCCCTTTGGGTGGTACTAATGAAAAACTGTTTTTT
CASSPLGGTNEKLFF
>TRBJ2-7|-|few|TRBV4-1
TGCGCCAGCAGCCAAGTAACGGACAGCCTCTACGAGCAGTACTTC
CASSQVTDSLYEQYF
>TRBJ2-2|TRBD2|-|TRBV5-5
TGTGCCAGCAGCCGAGCCGGGGGAGGGGACACCGGGGAGCTGTTTTTT
CASSRAGGGDTGELFF
>TRBJ2-3|TRBD1|-|TRBV27
TGTGCCAGCAGTTCGTCGGACAGGGTCAAAGGCACAGATACGCAGTATTTT
CASSSSDRVKGTDTQYF
>TRBJ2-3|TRBD2|many|TRBV2
TGTGCCAGCGCTAGCGGGAGAAAAACAGATACGCAGTATTTT
CASASGRKTDTQYF
>TRBJ2-3|-|-|TRBV11-2
TGTGCCAGCAGCGCGAATAGCGAGATAACGCAGTATTTT
CASSANSEITQYF
>TRBJ2-7|TRBD2|few|TRBV5-5
TGTGCCAGCAGTCGTCCCGGGACTAGCGGAGCCGAGCAGTACTTC
CASSRPGTSGAEQYF